One sample yielded the 15 T cell receptor beta chains listed below, sequenced in a study of immune characterization of retroperitoneal liposarcoma. MiXCR, applied by TCRdb to the PCR reads, yields one record per CDR3 protein. The repertoire holds about 3,100 distinct CDR3 sequences, with approximately 50% as singletons. The source material was tumor tissue. The receptors stem from a male donor with retroperitoneal liposarcoma.

This rearrangement joins TRBV27 to TRBJ2-5; the D is unclear. TRBJ2-7 matches the DNA end more closely, so the J call is doubtful. Germline CDR1 reads MNHEY; CDR2 reads SMNVEV (reference sequence). The CDR3 covers 13 residues. The CDR3: CASSPGSLYEQYF. In nucleotides, the CDR3 is TGTGCCAGCAGTCCGGGTTCCCTTTACGAGCAGTACTTC.

In its sample, this clonotype ranks as medium-sized (0.01 to 0.1%). This chain connects TRBV6-1 to TRBJ2-7; 9 bases fit TRBD2. The germline gives CDR1 MNHNS, CDR2 SASEGT. The CDR3 contains 14 residues. V trimming: 3 bases; J trimming: 3 bases; junction bases outside the gene matches: 3. CDR3: CASSEAGGHYEQYF. The CDR3 DNA is TGTGCCAGCAGTGAGGCGGGAGGGCACTACGAGCAGTACTTC.

The chain employs TRBV27 and TRBJ2-1, with D perhaps matching TRBD2 (5 bases). TRBJ2-7 explains the end of the DNA better; the J call may be wrong. This CDR3 is built from 14 residues. Germline values: CDR1 MNHEY, CDR2 SMNVEV (reference sequence). DNA of the CDR3: TGTGCCAGCAGTTTTGGCGGGCGGACCTACGAGCAGTACTTC. The encoded protein is CASSFGGRTYEQYF.

This clonotype was seen a handful of times. This sequence joins TRBV12-3 or TRBV12-4 and TRBJ1-4; the D is unclear. Trimming stripped 1 base from V and 4 bases from J, with 4 bases between. CDR3 length: 13 amino acids. In nucleotides, the CDR3 is TGTGCCAGCAGTTTAGAGGGTAATGAAAAACTGTTTTTT. It specifies CASSLEGNEKLFF.

The chain carries TRBV6-6 and TRBJ2-3; D gene uncertain. The CDR3 has 14 residues. Trimming left V 5 bases short and J 0 bases short, with 9 bases between. Germline-derived CDR1 and CDR2 are MNHNY and SVGAGI (reference sequence). The CDR3: CASSTPQSTDTQYF. CDR3 coding DNA: TGTGCCAGCAGTACCCCCCAGAGCACAGATACGCAGTATTTT.

The chain joins TRBV7-2 to TRBJ2-1; D remains unclear. Per the germline V gene, CDR1 is SGHTA and CDR2 is FQGNSA. The V and J ends lost 2 bases and 13 bases respectively, with 21 bases between them. The CDR3 contains 15 residues. The CDR3 sequence is CASSLWSSGQETQFF. The CDR3 DNA reads TGTGCCAGCAGCTTATGGTCGTCAGGCCAAGAGACCCAGTTCTTC.

This clonotype was detected only a few times. CDR3 nucleotides: TGCGCCAGCAGCCAAGTAGCGGGGTACGAGACCCAGTACTTC. Protein sequence: CASSQVAGYETQYF. V usage is TRBV4-1 and J usage is TRBJ2-5; 8 positions agree with TRBD2. The CDR3 loop spans 14 amino acids. The V segment lost 1 base and the J segment 5 bases; nucleotides outside the gene matches: 3. Germline V gene data show CDR1 as MGHRA and CDR2 as YSYEKL.

The genes are TRBV6-1 and TRBJ2-1, with a possible D match to TRBD1 (5 bases). The J call may not be correct, given that the DNA end is closer to TRBJ2-7. CDR1 is MNHNS and CDR2 is SASEGT in the germline V gene. The CDR3 totals 18 residues. The CDR3 DNA reads TGTGCCAGCAGTGAAAGCCGTGTCGACGCAGGGTCGAGCTTTTGGCAGTACTTC. Translation gives CASSESRVDAGSSFWQYF.

The chain carries TRBV12-5 and TRBJ1-1; 8 nucleotides line up with TRBD1. CDR1 and CDR2 (germline): LGHNT, FRNRAP. Losses at the gene ends were 6 bases for V and 4 bases for J; bases not matched to a gene: 13. This CDR3 contains 16 residues. The CDR3 nucleotides are TGTGCTAGTGGCCAACGACAGGGGCCGCATAGCACTGAAGCTTTCTTT. Translating it yields CASGQRQGPHSTEAFF.

The CDR3 region is CASSSQYEQYF. The CDR3 DNA reads as TGTGCCAGCAGTTCTCAGTACGAGCAGTACTTC. This chain links TRBV6-1 with TRBJ2-1; D not certain. The J call is uncertain, as TRBJ2-7 better fits the DNA end. The germline CDR1 and CDR2 sequences are MNHNS and SASEGT. The CDR3 contains 11 residues.

To note about this clonotype: One junction end does not reproduce the germline sequence, and a read error may be involved. The chain joins TRBV6-1 to TRBJ1-4, with D perhaps matching TRBD1 (6 bases). CDR3 length: 15 amino acids. Germline CDR1 and CDR2: MNHNS and SASEGT. In DNA form, the CDR3 reads TGTGCCAGCAATGAAGCGCACGGGGGCAATGAAAAACTGTTTTTT. It yields the protein CASNEAHGGNEKLFF.

About this clonotype itself: A much bigger clone sits one base away, suggesting this may be a read error. The J gene is TRBJ2-1, the V gene TRBV6-1, with D possibly being TRBD1 (5 bases). V was clipped by 0 bases and J by 10 bases, with 13 bases between them. The CDR3 runs 14 residues. Looked up from germline, CDR1 is MNHNS and CDR2 is SASEGT. The CDR3 DNA sequence: TGTGCCAGCAGTGAAGCGCCTAGGACATACGAGCAGTTCTTC. Translation gives CASSEAPRTYEQFF.

V usage is TRBV6-6 and J usage is TRBJ2-5, with TRBD1 matching over 10 bases. CDR3 length: 16 amino acids. Per germline, CDR1 MNHNY and CDR2 SVGAGI (reference sequence). The trim removed 7 bases at V and 4 bases at J, leaving 12 bases unmatched. In nucleotides, the CDR3 is TGTGCCAGCAAAACATTGGGACAGGGGAATGGAGAGACCCAGTACTTC. It yields the protein CASKTLGQGNGETQYF.

The gene calls are TRBV6-1 and TRBJ2-5, with 7 bases fitting TRBD2. Germline CDR1 reads MNHNS; CDR2 reads SASEGT. V trimming: 3 bases; J trimming: 2 bases; junction bases outside the gene matches: 3. This CDR3 contains 14 residues. The CDR3 region is CASSDGGGQETQYF. The DNA of the CDR3 is TGTGCCAGCAGTGATGGGGGGGGGCAAGAGACCCAGTACTTC.

A remark on this clonotype: A read error may account for a junction end that differs from germline. This rearrangement joins TRBV5-1 to TRBJ2-1; a possible D gene is TRBD1 (5 bases). The CDR3 covers 15 residues. From germline, CDR1 is SGHRS and CDR2 YFSETQ. The CDR3 bases are TGCGCCAGCAGTTTGGGGCCAGGGCGCTACAATGAGCAGTTCTTC. Residues: CASSLGPGRYNEQFF.